This T cell receptor beta chain was captured by sequencing in a study of T cell repertoires in cytomegalovirus infection. TCRdb re-called the reads with MiXCR, one entry per CDR3 protein. In the table there are roughly 180,000 distinct CDR3 sequences, about 20% of which are singletons. This clonotype was counted a few times. The antigen is not known. The study, taken as a whole, reports: Ex vivo responses were dominated by HLA-C-restricted CMV-specific TCR beta clonotypes.

The CDR3 is 15 residues long. Germline CDR1 MNHNY, CDR2 SVGAGI (reference sequence). V gave up 2 bases and J gave up 4 bases; unmatched junction bases: 7. The material sequenced was CD8+ T cells from cultured PBMCs, taken from culture after CMV antigen stimulation. The receptor was derived from a human donor in good health (CMV status not recorded). Some clones in this sample may be carry-over from other donors' samples. The chain couples TRBV6-6 to TRBJ2-5; 7 bases fit TRBD2. CDR3 bases: TGTGCCAGCAGTTACGTTGGGACGGGGGGAGAGACCCAGTACTTC. As protein: CASSYVGTGGETQYF.